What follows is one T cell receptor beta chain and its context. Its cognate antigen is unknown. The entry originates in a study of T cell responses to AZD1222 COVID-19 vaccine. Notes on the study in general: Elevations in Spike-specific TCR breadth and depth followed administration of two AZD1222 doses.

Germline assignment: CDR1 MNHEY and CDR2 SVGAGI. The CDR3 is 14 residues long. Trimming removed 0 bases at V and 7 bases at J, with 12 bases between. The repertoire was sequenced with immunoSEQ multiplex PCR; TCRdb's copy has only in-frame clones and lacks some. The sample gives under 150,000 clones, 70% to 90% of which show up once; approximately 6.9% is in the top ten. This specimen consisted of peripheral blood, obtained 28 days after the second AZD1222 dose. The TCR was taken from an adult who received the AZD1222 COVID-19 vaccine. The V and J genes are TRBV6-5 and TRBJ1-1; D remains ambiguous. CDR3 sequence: CASSYSMGVDEAFF. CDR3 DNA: TGTGCCAGCAGTTACTCGATGGGCGTCGATGAAGCTTTCTTT.